This is a list of T cell receptor beta chains from one sample in a study of shared clonotypes between healthy human individuals. TCRdb's copy holds only in-frame clones and misses some; the assay was immunoSEQ multiplex PCR. The data hold about 1,500,000 clones, with 95% to 97% observed a single time. Input material: naive CD4+ T cells sorted from blood. The receptors originated from a man aged 30-40 years in good health. Each CDR3 is given with its conserved first and last residue. The D gene is left open where the match is weak. Rows give clone size only sometimes, using once, few, many, or a class for an expanded clone.

J,V,size,D,CDR3,DNA
TRBJ1-2,TRBV5-4,NA,NA,CASSQTAGINYGYTF,TGTGCCAGCAGCCAGACCGCAGGGATTAACTATGGCTACACCTTC
TRBJ2-5,TRBV2,NA,NA,CASNRETQYF,TGTGCCAGCAACCGAGAGACCCAGTACTTC
TRBJ2-1,TRBV18,NA,TRBD2,CASSPGAGPNEQFF,TGTGCCAGCTCACCGGGAGCGGGACCCAATGAGCAGTTCTTC
TRBJ2-1,TRBV7-8,NA,NA,CASSLEGQFYNEQFF,TGTGCCAGCAGCTTGGAGGGCCAGTTCTACAATGAGCAGTTCTTC
TRBJ2-2,TRBV5-1,NA,NA,CASSLWGTGELFF,TGCGCCAGCAGCTTGTGGGGGACCGGGGAGCTGTTTTTT
TRBJ2-7,TRBV5-6,NA,NA,CASSRIGRIYEQYF,TGTGCCAGCAGCCGGATTGGACGGATCTACGAGCAGTACTTC
TRBJ2-7,TRBV6-6,NA,TRBD2,CASSRPGLPYEQYF,TGTGCCAGCAGCCGACCGGGACTACCCTACGAGCAGTACTTC
TRBJ2-7,TRBV11-2,NA,NA,CASSYTTTTSYEQYF,TGTGCCAGCAGCTATACCACCACCACATCCTACGAGCAGTACTTC
TRBJ2-7,TRBV7-9,NA,NA,CASSLFGKGTYEQYF,TGTGCCAGCAGCTTATTTGGTAAGGGAACCTACGAGCAGTACTTC
TRBJ1-4,TRBV6-5,NA,NA,CASSYSPGLNEKLFF,TGTGCCAGCAGTTACTCCCCGGGACTCAATGAAAAACTGTTTTTT
TRBJ2-5,TRBV5-5,NA,NA,CASSLLYSDLRGETQYF,TGTGCCAGCAGCTTGCTTTATTCGGACCTGAGGGGCGAGACCCAGTACTTC
TRBJ2-6,TRBV19,NA,NA,CASSPRAPAGANVLTF,TGTGCCAGTAGTCCTCGGGCTCCCGCTGGGGCCAACGTCCTGACTTTC
TRBJ1-1,TRBV5-6,once,NA,CASRLGPREDF,TGTGCCAGCAGACTCGGTCCCCGGGAGGATTTT
TRBJ2-6,TRBV28,NA,NA,CASSLVGGLHSGANVLTF,TGTGCCAGCAGTTTAGTAGGGGGTTTGCACTCTGGGGCCAACGTCCTGACTTTC
TRBJ1-5,TRBV6-6,few,NA,CASGDQPQHF,TGTGCCAGCGGGGATCAGCCCCAGCATTTT
TRBJ2-7,TRBV7-9,NA,NA,CASSSRDAISYEQYF,TGTGCCAGCAGCTCCCGGGACGCAATCTCCTACGAGCAGTACTTC
TRBJ2-6,TRBV7-3,once,TRBD1,CASSARHRDRGSPGANVLTF,TGTGCCAGCAGCGCCCGCCACCGGGACAGGGGATCCCCTGGGGCCAACGTCCTGACTTTC
TRBJ2-3,TRBV7-8,NA,TRBD2,CASSLVWGRGISAAGGDTQYF,TGTGCCAGCAGCTTAGTCTGGGGCCGGGGGATAAGTGCGGCGGGAGGGGATACGCAGTATTTT
TRBJ2-5,TRBV5-4,NA,NA,CASSLVASAQETQYF,TGTGCCAGCAGCTTGGTGGCTAGCGCCCAAGAGACCCAGTACTTC
TRBJ2-7,TRBV30,NA,TRBD1,CAWSRTGGDAHF,TGTGCCTGGAGTCGGACAGGGGGCGACGCACACTTC
TRBJ1-5,TRBV7-2,once,NA,CASSTDNNQPQHF,TGTGCCAGCAGCACGGACAACAATCAGCCCCAGCATTTT
TRBJ2-7,TRBV2,NA,TRBD1,CASGRDRGGEQYF,TGTGCCAGCGGCCGGGACAGGGGTGGCGAGCAGTACTTC
TRBJ1-2,TRBV7-2,NA,NA,CASSHDSYGYTF,TGTGCCAGCAGCCATGACAGCTATGGCTACACCTTC
TRBJ1-1,TRBV29-1,once,NA,CSAPNPGTDTEAFF,TGCAGCGCCCCAAACCCGGGAACAGACACTGAAGCTTTCTTT
TRBJ1-1,TRBV7-2,NA,NA,CASSLDPVTEAFF,TGTGCCAGCAGCTTAGATCCGGTCACTGAAGCTTTCTTT
TRBJ2-7,TRBV10-2,NA,NA,CASREPGPSYEQYF,TGCGCCAGCAGAGAGCCAGGGCCCTCCTACGAGCAGTACTTC
TRBJ1-5,TRBV9,NA,NA,CASSVGQNQPQHF,TGTGCCAGCAGCGTCGGACAGAATCAGCCCCAGCATTTT
TRBJ2-5,TRBV7-2,NA,NA,CASSVGTSHQETQYF,TGTGCCAGCAGCGTTGGGACATCGCACCAAGAGACCCAGTACTTC
TRBJ2-7,TRBV10-3,NA,TRBD2,CAIKLAGGGEQYF,TGTGCCATCAAACTAGCGGGAGGCGGGGAGCAGTACTTC
TRBJ2-5,TRBV7-9,NA,TRBD1,CASSLRDRGYQETQYF,TGTGCCAGCAGCCTCCGGGACAGGGGATACCAAGAGACCCAGTACTTC
TRBJ2-7,TRBV5-1,NA,TRBD1,CASSRRQGPFSYEQYF,TGCGCCAGCAGCCGTAGACAGGGGCCTTTTTCCTACGAGCAGTACTTC
TRBJ2-1,TRBV7-2,NA,TRBD1,CASSLRDRGLSEQFF,TGTGCCAGCAGCTTACGGGACAGGGGGCTGAGTGAGCAGTTCTTC
TRBJ2-7,TRBV7-9,NA,TRBD1,CASSLFATGSSYEQYF,TGTGCCAGCAGCTTATTTGCGACAGGGAGCTCCTACGAGCAGTACTTC
TRBJ1-5,TRBV28,NA,NA,CASMGVNQPQHF,TGTGCCAGCATGGGGGTCAATCAGCCCCAGCATTTT
TRBJ2-4,TRBV10-2,NA,TRBD2,CASSESTSGGLAKNIQYF,TGCGCCAGCAGTGAGTCGACTAGCGGGGGCCTAGCCAAAAACATTCAGTACTTC
TRBJ2-1,TRBV4-2,NA,TRBD2,CASSQDRSSPYSGRVNEQFF,TGTGCCAGCAGCCAAGATAGGAGTTCACCATATAGCGGGAGGGTCAATGAGCAGTTCTTC
TRBJ2-1,TRBV10-1,NA,NA,CARRALAQGDNEQFF,TGCGCCAGGAGAGCCTTAGCACAGGGAGACAATGAGCAGTTCTTC
TRBJ1-5,TRBV19,NA,NA,CASSIVGSTNQPQHF,TGTGCCAGTAGTATAGTTGGCAGCACGAATCAGCCCCAGCATTTT
TRBJ1-1,TRBV28,NA,TRBD1,CASRLPGTENTEAFF,TGTGCCAGCAGACTACCCGGGACAGAGAACACTGAAGCTTTCTTT
TRBJ1-5,TRBV7-2,once,NA,CASSTTTVISNQPQHF,TGTGCCAGCAGCACGACGACGGTGATTAGCAATCAGCCCCAGCATTTT
TRBJ2-4,TRBV5-1,NA,NA,CASSSRPRQAKNIQYF,TGCGCCAGCAGCTCCCGACCCAGACAAGCCAAAAACATTCAGTACTTC
TRBJ1-3,TRBV5-1,NA,TRBD1,CASSPDRGSDGNTIYF,TGCGCCAGCAGCCCGGACAGGGGGTCTGATGGAAACACCATATATTTT
TRBJ2-6,TRBV4-1,NA,NA,CASSQDLRGTGANVLTF,TGCGCCAGCAGCCAAGATCTTAGGGGTACCGGGGCCAACGTCCTGACTTTC
TRBJ2-1,TRBV14,NA,NA,CASSPGAYNEQFF,TGTGCCAGCAGCCCGGGGGCGTACAATGAGCAGTTCTTC
TRBJ2-1,TRBV5-1,NA,TRBD2,CASSLGLAGGPHEQFF,TGCGCCAGCAGCTTAGGACTAGCGGGAGGGCCCCATGAGCAGTTCTTC
TRBJ2-7,TRBV7-6,NA,NA,CASSLVGGGYEQYF,TGTGCCAGCAGCTTAGTCGGAGGGGGATACGAGCAGTACTTC
TRBJ2-1,TRBV6-5,NA,NA,CASRVSPLSYNEQFF,TGTGCCAGCAGAGTTTCCCCTCTCTCCTACAATGAGCAGTTCTTC
TRBJ2-1,TRBV18,NA,NA,CASSLEKSHNEQFF,TGTGCCAGCTCACTTGAGAAATCCCACAATGAGCAGTTCTTC
TRBJ2-4,TRBV18,NA,NA,CASSPPQGSKNIQYF,TGTGCCAGCTCACCACCGCAGGGATCCAAAAACATTCAGTACTTC
TRBJ2-7,TRBV27,once,TRBD2,CASSPRVREALSYEQYF,TGTGCCAGCAGTCCCCGTGTACGGGAGGCCCTTTCCTACGAGCAGTACTTC
TRBJ1-5,TRBV19,NA,NA,CASGQPQHF,TGTGCCAGTGGTCAGCCCCAGCATTTT
TRBJ2-1,TRBV6-5,NA,NA,CASSRQTSSYNEQFF,TGTGCCAGCAGTCGGCAGACAAGCTCCTACAATGAGCAGTTCTTC